These 11 T cell receptor beta chains originate from one sample sequenced in a study of ipilimumab plus nivolumab after autologous stem cell transplantation (dated by TCRdb to the early 2020s). Library construction relied on the immunoSEQ multiplex PCR assay. TCRdb limited this immuneACCESS table to in-frame rearrangements with V and J called. A share of clones is missing; checked studies link under half to unresolved V genes, and the rest is unexplained. This sample is represented by 17,000 or so clones; approximately 79% of them were singletons. The ten largest make up under 40% of the sample. The material was PBMCs, obtained in a trial of ipilimumab plus nivolumab as post-transplant consolidation. These receptors all come from a male donor with diffuse large B-cell lymphoma.

V and J are TRBV19 and TRBJ1-1, with D uncertain. Trimming cost V 3 bases and J 6 bases, with 17 bases left between them. This CDR3 comprises 15 residues. Germline V gene lookup returns CDR1 LNHDA and CDR2 SQIVND (reference sequence). As DNA, the CDR3 is TGTGCCAGTAGTATTACTAAGGGTAGGGTACCTGAAGCTTTCTTT. Encoded protein: CASSITKGRVPEAFF.

This chain joins TRBV7-3 and TRBJ2-3; D ambiguous. CDR3 length: 13 residues. V was clipped by 4 bases and J by 0 bases, with 5 bases between them. Germline V lookup: CDR1 SGHTA, CDR2 FQGTGA. Written as DNA, the CDR3 is TGTGCCAGCAGCTCGTCTAGCACAGATACGCAGTATTTT. Translated, it gives CASSSSSTDTQYF.

This clone was detected once. The chain carries TRBV6-1 and TRBJ1-2; the D is unclear. V shed 9 bases and J shed 8 bases, with 19 bases lying between them. CDR3 length equals 13 residues. CDR1 is MNHNS, CDR2 SASEGT, per germline. Here the CDR3 DNA reads TGTGCCAGTCACATTCTGGGTGGTCACGGCTACACCTTC. Its translation is CASHILGGHGYTF.

The DNA of the CDR3 is TGTGCCAGCAGCTTTTTCCGAAATGAGCAGTTCTTC. This sequence encodes CASSFFRNEQFF. This chain joins TRBV11-3 and TRBJ2-1; D gene unclear. Germline V gene data show CDR1 as SGHNT and CDR2 as YENEEA. Trimming cost V 3 bases and J 7 bases, with 7 bases left between them. CDR3 length: 12 residues.

V gene TRBV5-1 combines with J gene TRBJ1-4, with TRBD1 identical over 9 bases. CDR3 length equals 16 residues. Germline V gene data show CDR1 as SGHRS and CDR2 as YFSETQ. The V and J ends lost 6 bases and 0 bases, in that order; junction bases with no gene match: 6. CDR3 bases: TGCGCCAGCACCAACACAGGGGGCTCAACTAATGAAAAACTGTTTTTT. It translates to CASTNTGGSTNEKLFF. The whole variable domain, remainder taken from reference TRBV5-1 and TRBJ1-4, is KAGVTQTPRYLIKTRGQQVTLSCSPISGHRSVSWYQQTPGQGLQFLFEYFSETQRNKGNFPGRFSGRQFSNSRSEMNVSTLELGDSALYLCASTNTGGSTNEKLFFGSGTQLSVL.

V and J are TRBV5-4 and TRBJ1-6; perhaps TRBD1 as D (5 bases). Germline CDR1 reads SGHNT; CDR2 reads YYREEE (reference sequence). V was pared by 0 bases and J by 6 bases, with 13 bases between. This CDR3 is built from 16 residues. The CDR3 DNA reads as TGTGCCAGCAGCTTGGATCTGGGACTGGGTAATTCACCCCTCCACTTT. It translates to CASSLDLGLGNSPLHF. Based on the CDR3 plus reference TRBV5-4 and TRBJ1-6, the full variable domain is ETGVTQSPTHLIKTRGQQVTLRCSSQSGHNTVSWYQQALGQGPQFIFQYYREEENGRGNFPPRFSGLQFPNYSSELNVNALELDDSALYLCASSLDLGLGNSPLHFGNGTRLTVT.

This clone turned up a few times. In DNA, the CDR3 is TGTGCCAGCAGCTCGGCGACTGGCCTTAATGAAAAACTGTTTTTT. As protein: CASSSATGLNEKLFF. This sequence joins TRBV7-2 and TRBJ1-4; D remains ambiguous. Germline lookup yields CDR1 SGHTA and CDR2 FQGNSA. This CDR3 has 15 residues. The germline V and J ends were trimmed by 4 bases and 4 bases, with 13 bases remaining between them.

The gene calls are TRBV19 and TRBJ2-5; possible D gene TRBD1, 6 bases. The CDR3 runs 13 residues. Germline assignment: CDR1 LNHDA and CDR2 SQIVND (reference sequence). The ends were cut back, 4 bases at V and 4 bases at J, with 10 bases in the middle. The CDR3 coding sequence is TGTGCCAGTAGTAACAGGGTTCGAGAGACCCAGTACTTC. Translating it yields CASSNRVRETQYF. Looking up the rest from reference TRBV19 and TRBJ2-5 gives the full variable domain: DGGITQSPKYLFRKEGQNVTLSCEQNLNHDAMYWYRQDPGQGLRLIYYSQIVNDFQKGDIAEGYSVSREKKESFPLTVTSAQKNPTAFYLCASSNRVRETQYFGPGTRLLVL.

The V gene is TRBV5-6, the J gene TRBJ1-6, with D uncertain. This CDR3 spans 15 amino acids. Trimming shortened V by 6 bases and J by 0 bases, and 10 bases separated the two germline ends. Germline V gene lookup returns CDR1 SGHDT and CDR2 YYEEEE. The CDR3 nucleotides read TGTGCCAGCAACCCGGACGGCTCCTATAATTCACCCCTCCACTTT. Amino acid sequence: CASNPDGSYNSPLHF.

This clone has more than one count but fewer than ten. For the CDR3, the DNA is TGCGCCCTAAGACAAGAGCAGTACTTC. Amino acid sequence: CALRQEQYF. V gene TRBV23-1 combines with J gene TRBJ2-7; D remains ambiguous. TRBV23-1 is known as an ORF, though its function is uncertain. The CDR3 is 9 amino acids. Trimming left V 11 bases short and J 7 bases short, with 9 bases between.

A single count supports this clone. The chain couples TRBV10-3 to TRBJ2-2; D remains ambiguous. V lost 4 bases and J 1 base, leaving 7 bases between the germline ends. The V gene's germline CDR1 is ENHRY and CDR2 SYGVKD. This CDR3 comprises 14 residues. This CDR3 is CAISGTVNTGELFF. The DNA for the CDR3 is TGTGCCATCAGTGGGACCGTGAACACCGGGGAGCTGTTTTTT.